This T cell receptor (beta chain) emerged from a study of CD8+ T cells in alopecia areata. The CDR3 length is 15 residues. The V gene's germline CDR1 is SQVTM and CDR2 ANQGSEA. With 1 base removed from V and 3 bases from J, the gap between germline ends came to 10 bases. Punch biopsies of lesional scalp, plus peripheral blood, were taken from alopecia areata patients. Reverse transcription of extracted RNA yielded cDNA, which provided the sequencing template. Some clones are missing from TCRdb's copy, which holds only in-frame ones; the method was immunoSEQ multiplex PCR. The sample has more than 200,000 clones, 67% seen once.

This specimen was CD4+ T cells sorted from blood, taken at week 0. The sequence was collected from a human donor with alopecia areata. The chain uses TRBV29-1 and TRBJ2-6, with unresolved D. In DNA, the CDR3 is TGCAGCGTTGAAGGCGGTGTGTTTGGGGCCAACGTCCTGACTTTC. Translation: CSVEGGVFGANVLTF.